This entry is about one TCR beta chain. This clone was seen a handful of times. The antigen this receptor binds is unknown. No clone much larger than this one lies a single base away; base qualities are absent. For TCR beta library preparation, approximately 2 micrograms of genomic DNA was extracted from cryopreserved PBMCs. Longitudinal blood samples from CLL patients on ibrutinib monotherapy underwent high-throughput TCR beta sequencing. The patients took part in an open-label, single-center phase 2 trial of ibrutinib monotherapy. CDR1 and CDR2 were assigned from the germline V gene as MNHNS and SASEGT. Compared with germline, V lacks 7 bases and J lacks 2 bases; bases without a gene match: 9. Taken from cysteine to phenylalanine, the CDR3 has 15 residues. The only DNA kept is the CDR3, 45 bases in frame from the first base. Each clonotype received, on average, about 10x coverage in deep resolution sequencing performed on a MiSeq, where the target depth lay between 1 in 1 million and 1 in 200,000 T cells. The immunoSEQ hsTCRB Kit was used to generate the TCR beta libraries. The authors' analysis ran thus. ImmunoSEQ Data Assistant and ImmunoSEQ Analyzer were used for data analysis, and V, D and J genes were assigned according to IMGT definitions. Clonality was computed as one minus normalized Shannon entropy of productive rearrangement frequencies, ranging from 0 to 1. Only overrepresented clonotypes making up at least 0.05% of the repertoire of each patient were included in the public clonotype analysis. Fewer than 15 repertoires from age-matched healthy donors, obtained from immuneACCESS, served as clonality controls. TCRdb obtained this table from immuneACCESS and retained in-frame rearrangements with V and J assigned. These tables miss some clones; where compared with another copy, unresolved V genes account for less than half of the shortfall, and the remainder is unexplained. Clone size and V and J calls were adopted from that table, with D and trimming inferred from the DNA. Across this sample there are approximately 350,000 clones, with about 64% seen only once. The ten largest clones represent 6% to 6.5% of the sample.

The data stem from a study of cytotoxic CD8 clonotypes in ibrutinib-treated CLL (dated by TCRdb to the early 2020s). About the full investigation: The cohort was composed of 10 to 11 relapsed/refractory and around 15 treatment-naive patients; IGHV unmutated status was identified in fewer than 18 patients. Responses were partial in around 25 patients and complete in 2; after median around 66 months follow-up, about 14 stayed in remission and 12 progressed. Response samples were obtained after a median of 12 months of treatment, with a range of roughly 6 to 40 months. Samples averaged approximately 240,000 productive templates and just under 95,000 productive rearrangements. Longitudinal samples were obtainable from about 30% of the roughly 86 participants in the trial. Cryopreserved peripheral blood mononuclear cells were collected at three points: before therapy, at response, and at either sustained remission or disease progression. Every remission and progressive disease sample was obtained while ibrutinib was still being received by the patients. Overall study results and their limits: Clonality rose at ibrutinib response, remained stable during sustained remission, and dropped back toward baseline at progression. Baseline clonality exceeded that of age-matched healthy donors and correlated strongly with circulating CD8+ T-cell counts. Public clonotypes were rare and either shrank or stayed stable during treatment, and the rise in clonality at ibrutinib response reflected expansion of private clonotypes. Sustained-remission and progressing patients did not have matched sampling times, and lymph node repertoires were not examined.

The sequencing here drew on PBMCs, taken after 36 months of ibrutinib treatment. The chain is assembled from TRBV6-1 and TRBJ2-3; 7 middle bases align to TRBD1. The receptor's source is a human donor with chronic lymphocytic leukemia. The DNA is as follows: TGTGCCAGCACTCCCTGGACAGGCAACACAGATACGCAGTATTTT. Its product reads: CASTPWTGNTDTQYF.